This T cell receptor (beta chain) was profiled in a study of blood T cell repertoires in COVID-19. Per germline, CDR1 MNHNS and CDR2 SASEGT. The CDR3 spans 18 residues. V was trimmed by 1 base and J by 2 bases, leaving 19 bases between them. Under the authors' procedure: The authors estimated nucleated cell counts from reference gene primer amplification. Sequencing used immunoSEQ multiplex PCR; TCRdb keeps in-frame clones, though not all of them. V, J and clone size are those of that table, while D and trimming were read from the DNA. The sample holds some 35,000 clones, around 82% seen once. The clonotype was recovered from a man in his sixties or seventies with acute or convalescent COVID-19. Material: peripheral blood. V and J are TRBV6-1 and TRBJ2-3; TRBD2 might be the D (7 bases). Written as DNA, the CDR3 is TGTGCCAGCAGTGAAGAGGTCTCGAGGGGGGGCCACACAGATACGCAGTATTTT. Its protein product is CASSEEVSRGGHTDTQYF.